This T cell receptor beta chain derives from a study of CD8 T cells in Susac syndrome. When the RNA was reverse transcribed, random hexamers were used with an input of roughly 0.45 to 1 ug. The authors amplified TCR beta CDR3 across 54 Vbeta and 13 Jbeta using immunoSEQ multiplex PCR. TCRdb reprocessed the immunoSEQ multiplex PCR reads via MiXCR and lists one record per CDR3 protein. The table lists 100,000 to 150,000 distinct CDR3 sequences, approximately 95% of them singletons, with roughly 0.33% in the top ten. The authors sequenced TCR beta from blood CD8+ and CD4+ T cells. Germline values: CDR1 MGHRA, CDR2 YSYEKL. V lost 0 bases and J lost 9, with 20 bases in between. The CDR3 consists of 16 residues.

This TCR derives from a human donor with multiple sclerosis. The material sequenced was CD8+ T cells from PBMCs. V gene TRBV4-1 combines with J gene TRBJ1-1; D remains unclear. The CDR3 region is CASSQDLRRQVKKAFF. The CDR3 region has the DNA TGCGCCAGCAGCCAAGATTTACGGCGGCAGGTTAAGAAAGCTTTCTTT.